The 13 T cell receptor beta chains in this list originate from one sample, sequenced in a study of T-cell memory formation after mild COVID-19. One entry per CDR3 protein, called by TCRdb with MiXCR from the 5' RACE reads. The sample lists 300,000 to 350,000 distinct CDR3 sequences; 13% were seen once. The specimen was PBMCs or a T cell subset sorted from them (not recorded which). The receptors come from a man between 18 and 29 years old who had mild COVID-19 (a few samples of this study predate the infection). Cell type and time point are not known.

V usage is TRBV7-2 and J usage is TRBJ1-6; perhaps TRBD1 as D (6 bases). Germline V gene data show CDR1 as SGHTA and CDR2 as FQGNSA. The CDR3 consists of 15 residues. V was shortened by 3 bases and J by 8 bases, with 14 bases between the two germline ends. For the CDR3, the DNA is TGTGCCAGCAGCTTCTCGGGGGGCTGGGATTCACCCCTCCACTTT. Protein: CASSFSGGWDSPLHF.

The chain uses TRBV28 and TRBJ2-7; D may match TRBD1 or TRBD2 (5 bases each). Germline lookup yields CDR1 MDHEN and CDR2 SYDVKM. The length of the CDR3 is 13 residues. The V end was cut by 6 bases, the J end by 3 bases, with 12 bases between. CDR3: CASSLGAFYEQYV. The CDR3 nucleotides are TGTGCCAGCAGCCTCGGGGCCTTCTACGAGCAGTACGTC.

The DNA for the CDR3 is TGTGCCAGCAGCCCCGGGACAGTAGCATTCTACACCTTC. Translated: CASSPGTVAFYTF. The chain has TRBV7-2 and TRBJ1-2, with 7 bases fitting TRBD1. The CDR3 is made up of 13 amino acids. V lost 5 bases to trimming and J lost 10 bases; unmatched junction nucleotides: 10. CDR1 is SGHTA and CDR2 is FQGNSA in the germline V gene.

The chain employs TRBV7-2 and TRBJ1-1; the D is unclear. Germline V gene data show CDR1 as SGHTA and CDR2 as FQGNSA. Trimming removed 0 bases from V and 0 bases from J, with 8 bases in between. The CDR3 covers 15 residues. The CDR3 here is CASSLAPGMNTEAFF. The CDR3 coding sequence is TGTGCCAGCAGCTTAGCGCCGGGGATGAACACTGAAGCTTTCTTT.

This clonotype was picked up a small number of times. The rearrangement uses TRBV20-1 and TRBJ1-5; the D gene is possibly TRBD1 (6 bases). This CDR3 spans 15 amino acids. The V and J ends lost 7 bases and 0 bases respectively, with 16 bases between them. The germline V gene has CDR1 DFQATT and CDR2 SNEGSKA (reference sequence). CDR3 coding DNA: TGCAGTGGAAAGGACGGGACATATAGCAATCAGCCCCAGCATTTT. This encodes CSGKDGTYSNQPQHF.

CDR3 bases: TGCAGCGTTCTTCTCCCCCGGGGTAATGAGCAGTTCTTC. Protein sequence: CSVLLPRGNEQFF. The J gene is TRBJ2-1, the V gene TRBV29-1; TRBD2 is a possible D gene (5 bases). Looked up from germline, CDR1 is SQVTM and CDR2 is ANQGSEA. The V end was cut by 5 bases, the J end by 7 bases, with 15 bases between. The CDR3 is 13 amino acids.

This clonotype appeared a few times. J is TRBJ2-5 and V is TRBV7-2; possibly TRBD2 for D (6 bases). The CDR3 spans 14 residues. The germline gives CDR1 SGHTA, CDR2 FQGNSA. Trimming shortened V by 5 bases and J by 5 bases, and 15 bases separated the two germline ends. CDR3 in DNA: TGTGCCAGCAGCCAAGGAGGGATTTGGGAGACCCAGTACTTC. It specifies CASSQGGIWETQYF.

In its sample, this clonotype was seen a few times. The chain couples TRBV29-1 to TRBJ1-2; D not certain. The V end lost 5 bases, the J end lost 0 bases, and 10 bases lay between the germline ends. This CDR3 is built from 13 residues. Germline V gene data show CDR1 as SQVTM and CDR2 as ANQGSEA. Written as DNA, the CDR3 is TGCAGCGTTTACCAGGTGACTAACTATGGCTACACCTTC. Protein sequence: CSVYQVTNYGYTF.

This clonotype was seen only a few times. The V gene is TRBV20-1, the J gene TRBJ2-7; TRBD1 might be the D (7 bases). Trimming left V 5 bases short and J 0 bases short, with 11 bases between. CDR3 length: 13 residues. Germline V CDR1 and CDR2: DFQATT, SNEGSKA (reference sequence). CDR3 residues: CSAHRGGSYEQYF. CDR3 nucleotides: TGCAGTGCTCACAGGGGAGGCTCCTACGAGCAGTACTTC.

This clonotype was found a few times. The CDR3 here is CSVLGSGAAGEQYF. In DNA form, the CDR3 reads TGCAGCGTTCTGGGAAGCGGGGCGGCAGGCGAGCAGTACTTC. The chain joins TRBV29-1 to TRBJ2-7; TRBD2 agrees at 7 bases. Germline V gives CDR1 SQVTM, CDR2 ANQGSEA. CDR3 length: 14 amino acids. After removal of 5 bases from V and 6 bases from J, the junction contained 13 bases not matched to a gene.

This clonotype was picked up a small number of times. CDR3 amino acids: CAVVTSEGNEQFF. DNA for the CDR3: TGTGCCGTCGTGACTAGCGAAGGCAATGAGCAGTTCTTC. The chain has TRBV28 and TRBJ2-1, with 8 nucleotides matching TRBD2. Germline trimming cut 11 bases from V and 6 bases from J; bases unmatched to any gene: 9. The CDR3 sequence is 13 residues long. The germline V gene has CDR1 MDHEN and CDR2 SYDVKM.

This clonotype came up a few times. CDR3: CASSFLEGTYEQYF. Here the CDR3 DNA reads TGTGCCAGCAGCTTTCTTGAGGGGACCTACGAGCAGTACTTC. This sequence joins TRBV11-1 and TRBJ2-7; the D gene could be TRBD1 or TRBD2 (5 bases each). Germline V gene data show CDR1 as SGHAT and CDR2 as FQDESV (reference sequence). The CDR3 runs to 14 residues. The V end lost 3 bases, the J end lost 2 bases, and 11 bases lay between the germline ends.

The table lists this clonotype with a few counts. The junction departs from germline at one end; a sequencing error may be responsible. The rearrangement links TRBV29-1 to TRBJ2-5; 9 nucleotides match TRBD1. The germline V gene has CDR1 SQVTM and CDR2 ANQGSEA. The CDR3 has 10 amino acids. The CDR3 reads CSVTGQGRFF. Written as DNA, the CDR3 is TGCAGCGTAACGGGACAGGGCCGGTTCTTC.